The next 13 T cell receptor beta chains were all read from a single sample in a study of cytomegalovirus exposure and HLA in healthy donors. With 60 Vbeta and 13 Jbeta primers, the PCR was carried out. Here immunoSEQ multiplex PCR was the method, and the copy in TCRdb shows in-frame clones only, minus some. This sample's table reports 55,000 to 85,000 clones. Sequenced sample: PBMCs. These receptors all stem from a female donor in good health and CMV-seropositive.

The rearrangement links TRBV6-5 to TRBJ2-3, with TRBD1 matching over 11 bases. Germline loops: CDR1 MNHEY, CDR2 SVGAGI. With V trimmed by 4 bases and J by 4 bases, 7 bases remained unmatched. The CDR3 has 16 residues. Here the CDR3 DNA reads TGTGCCAGCAGTTTCCAACCGGGACAGGGGGCAGATACGCAGTATTTT. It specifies CASSFQPGQGADTQYF.

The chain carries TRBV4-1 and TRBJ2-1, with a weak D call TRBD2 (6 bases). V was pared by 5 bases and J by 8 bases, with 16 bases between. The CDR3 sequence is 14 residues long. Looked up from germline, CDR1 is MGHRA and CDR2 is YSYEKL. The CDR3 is CASSVPGAVDEQFF. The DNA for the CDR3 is TGCGCCAGCAGCGTGCCGGGAGCAGTGGATGAGCAGTTCTTC.

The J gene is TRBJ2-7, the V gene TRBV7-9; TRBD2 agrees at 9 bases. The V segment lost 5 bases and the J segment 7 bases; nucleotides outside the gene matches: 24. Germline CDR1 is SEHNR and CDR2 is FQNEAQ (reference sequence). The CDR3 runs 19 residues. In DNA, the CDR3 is TGTGCCAGCAGCGAAGTAAGAAGGGGACTAGCAGGAAGACGGGTGGAGCAGTACTTC. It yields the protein CASSEVRRGLAGRRVEQYF. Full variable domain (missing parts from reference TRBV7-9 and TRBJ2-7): DTGVSQNPRHKITKRGQNVTFRCDPISEHNRLYWYRQTLGQGPEFLTYFQNEAQLEKSRLLSDRFSAERPKGSFSTLEIQRTEQGDSAMYLCASSEVRRGLAGRRVEQYFGPGTRLTVT.

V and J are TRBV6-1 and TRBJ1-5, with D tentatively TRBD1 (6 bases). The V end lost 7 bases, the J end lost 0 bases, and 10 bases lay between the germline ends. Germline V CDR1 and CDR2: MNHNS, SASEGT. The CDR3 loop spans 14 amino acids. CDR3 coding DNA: TGTGCCAGCACCGGACAGTATAGCAATCAGCCCCAGCATTTT. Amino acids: CASTGQYSNQPQHF.

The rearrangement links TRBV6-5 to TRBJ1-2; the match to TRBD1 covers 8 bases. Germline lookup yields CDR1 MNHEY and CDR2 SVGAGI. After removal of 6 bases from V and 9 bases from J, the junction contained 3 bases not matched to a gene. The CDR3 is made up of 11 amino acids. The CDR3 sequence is CASSQGASYTF. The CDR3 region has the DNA TGTGCCAGCAGCCAGGGGGCAAGCTACACCTTC.

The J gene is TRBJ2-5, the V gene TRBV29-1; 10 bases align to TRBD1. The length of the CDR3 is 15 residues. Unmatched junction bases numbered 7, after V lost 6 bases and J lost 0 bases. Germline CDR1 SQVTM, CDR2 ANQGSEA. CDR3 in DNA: TGCAGCGTCCGAAAGGGACAGGGGAACCAAGAGACCCAGTACTTC. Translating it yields CSVRKGQGNQETQYF.

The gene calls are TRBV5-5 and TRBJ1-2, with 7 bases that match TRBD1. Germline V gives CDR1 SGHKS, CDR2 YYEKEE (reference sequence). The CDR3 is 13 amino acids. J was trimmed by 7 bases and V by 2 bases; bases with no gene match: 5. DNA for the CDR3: TGTGCCAGCAGCTTTAGGGGGCAGGGTGGCTACACCTTC. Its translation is CASSFRGQGGYTF.

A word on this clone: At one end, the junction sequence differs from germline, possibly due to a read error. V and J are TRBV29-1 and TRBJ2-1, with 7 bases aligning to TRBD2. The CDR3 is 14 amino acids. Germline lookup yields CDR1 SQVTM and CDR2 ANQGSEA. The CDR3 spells CSVELAVSDNEQFF. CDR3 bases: TGCAGCGTTGAACTAGCGGTCTCCGACAATGAGCAGTTCTTC.

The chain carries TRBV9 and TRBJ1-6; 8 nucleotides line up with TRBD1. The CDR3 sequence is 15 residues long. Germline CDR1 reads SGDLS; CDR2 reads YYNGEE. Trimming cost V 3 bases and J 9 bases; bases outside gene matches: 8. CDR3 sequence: CASSGTGLEFSPLHF. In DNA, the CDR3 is TGTGCCAGCAGCGGGACAGGGCTTGAGTTTTCACCCCTCCACTTT.

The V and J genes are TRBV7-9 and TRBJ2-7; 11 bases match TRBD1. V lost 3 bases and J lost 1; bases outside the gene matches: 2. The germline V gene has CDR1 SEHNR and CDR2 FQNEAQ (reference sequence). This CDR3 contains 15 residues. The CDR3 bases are TGTGCCAGCAGCTTTGGACAGGGGGCGTCCTACGAGCAGTACTTC. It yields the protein CASSFGQGASYEQYF.

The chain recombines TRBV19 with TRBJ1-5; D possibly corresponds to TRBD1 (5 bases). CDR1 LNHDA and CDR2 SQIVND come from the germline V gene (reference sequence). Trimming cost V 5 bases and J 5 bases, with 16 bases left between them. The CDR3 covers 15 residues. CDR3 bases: TGTGCCAGTAGTCCGCGGTGGGGGGGGGATCAGCCCCAGCATTTT. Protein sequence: CASSPRWGGDQPQHF.

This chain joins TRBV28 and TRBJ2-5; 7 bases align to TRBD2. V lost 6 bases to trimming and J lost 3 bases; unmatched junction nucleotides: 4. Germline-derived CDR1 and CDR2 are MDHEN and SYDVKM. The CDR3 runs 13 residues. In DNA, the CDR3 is TGTGCCAGCAGCCGAAGCGGGAAAGAGACCCAGTACTTC. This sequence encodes CASSRSGKETQYF.

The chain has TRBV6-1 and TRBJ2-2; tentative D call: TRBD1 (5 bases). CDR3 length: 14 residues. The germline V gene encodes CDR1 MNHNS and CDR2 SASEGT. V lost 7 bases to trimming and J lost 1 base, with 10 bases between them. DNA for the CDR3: TGTGCCAGCACCAGGGTATTGAACACCGGGGAGCTGTTTTTT. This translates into CASTRVLNTGELFF.